Below, 7 T cell receptor beta chains from the same sample are listed, as sequenced in a study of human T cells and chemical hapten exposure. TCRdb fed the RACE reads into MiXCR, producing one record per CDR3 protein. The top ten hold around 8.8% of the sample, which has a few hundred thousand distinct CDR3 sequences, around 5.5% seen once. Time point defined: pre-sensitization, week 0. Sample treatment: therapeutic diphenylcyclopropenone sensitization with weekly scalp DPC. The sample consisted of whole blood, taken in connection with sensitization to the hapten diphenylcyclopropenone (DPC). These receptors all stem from a woman aged 18-29 years with alopecia areata. Some clones in this sample may be carry-over from other donors' samples.

This clonotype was detected many times. The chain carries TRBV6-2 or TRBV6-3 and TRBJ2-3, with TRBD2 matching over 12 bases. Trimming removed 0 bases from V and 7 bases from J; junction bases left unmatched: 5. Germline CDR1 MNHEY, CDR2 SVGEGT. CDR3 length: 16 residues. DNA for the CDR3: TGTGCCAGCAGTTACTCACCTAGCGGGGGGGCCAATACGCAGTATTTT. Amino acids: CASSYSPSGGANTQYF.

This clonotype was recorded at least ten times. The chain has TRBV6-2 or TRBV6-3 and TRBJ1-2; no definite D call. The CDR3 runs 11 residues. Germline V gene data show CDR1 as MNHEY and CDR2 as SVGEGT. V was pared by 4 bases and J by 4 bases, with 4 bases between. The CDR3 DNA sequence: TGTGCCAGCAGTTCCAGCTATGGCTACACCTTC. This codes for CASSSSYGYTF.

This clonotype was seen more than once but under ten times. The J gene is TRBJ2-7, the V gene TRBV24-1, with D possibly called TRBD1 or TRBD2 (5 bases each). The V end lost 7 bases, the J end lost 0 bases, and 15 bases lay between the germline ends. Germline V gives CDR1 KGHDR, CDR2 SFDVKD. This CDR3 comprises 15 residues. CDR3 nucleotides: TGTGCCACCAGGACCGGGGCTTCGACCTCCTACGAGCAGTACTTC. Its protein is CATRTGASTSYEQYF.

The chain couples TRBV13 to TRBJ2-3, with unresolved D. The CDR3 is 15 residues long. CDR1 and CDR2 (germline): PRHDT, FYEKMQ (reference sequence). Trimming removed 2 bases at V and 4 bases at J, with 13 bases between. CDR3 DNA sequence: TGTGCCAGCAGCTTAATAATAGTTGGAGCAGATACGCAGTATTTT. Translating it yields CASSLIIVGADTQYF.

This clonotype occurred a few times. V and J are TRBV6-4 and TRBJ1-5; D is ambiguous. Trimming removed 5 bases at V and 0 bases at J, with 20 bases between. Germline CDR1 is MRHNA and CDR2 is SNTAGT. This CDR3 is built from 18 residues. The CDR3 loop reads CASSYPSGYVYSNQPQHF. CDR3 sequence (DNA): TGTGCCAGCAGTTACCCGTCCGGGTATGTTTATAGCAATCAGCCCCAGCATTTT.

The genes are TRBV6-5 and TRBJ1-1, with D possibly TRBD1 on 6 matching bases. V was trimmed by 6 bases and J by 1 base, leaving 9 bases between them. In germline, CDR1 is MNHEY, CDR2 SVGAGI. The CDR3 contains 13 residues. The CDR3 DNA reads as TGTGCCAGCAGAGGGACACAGAACACTGAAGCTTTCTTT. This translates into CASRGTQNTEAFF.

The chain recombines TRBV28 with TRBJ1-5; TRBD1 aligns across 8 bases. The CDR3 has 13 amino acids. Germline lookup yields CDR1 MDHEN and CDR2 SYDVKM. V lost 6 bases and J lost 6; bases outside the gene matches: 4. The CDR3, as DNA: TGTGCCAGCAGCAGGGGGCTAGGTCAGCCCCAGCATTTT. Translation: CASSRGLGQPQHF.